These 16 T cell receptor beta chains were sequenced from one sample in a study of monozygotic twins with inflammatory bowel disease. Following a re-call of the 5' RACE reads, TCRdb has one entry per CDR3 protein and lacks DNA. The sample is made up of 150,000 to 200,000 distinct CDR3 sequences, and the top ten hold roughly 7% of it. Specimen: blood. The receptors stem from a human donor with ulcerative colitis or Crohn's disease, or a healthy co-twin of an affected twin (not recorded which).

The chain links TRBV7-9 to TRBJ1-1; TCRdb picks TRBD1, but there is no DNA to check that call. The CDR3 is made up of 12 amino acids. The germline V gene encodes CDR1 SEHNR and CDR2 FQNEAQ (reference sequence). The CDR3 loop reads CASSLGDSRAFF.

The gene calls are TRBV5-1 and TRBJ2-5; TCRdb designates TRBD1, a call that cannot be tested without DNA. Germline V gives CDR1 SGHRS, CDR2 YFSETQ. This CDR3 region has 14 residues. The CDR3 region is CASSLYQPRGTQYF. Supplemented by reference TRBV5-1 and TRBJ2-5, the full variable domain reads KAGVTQTPRYLIKTRGQQVTLSCSPISGHRSVSWYQQTPGQGLQFLFEYFSETQRNKGNFPGRFSGRQFSNSRSEMNVSTLELGDSALYLCASSLYQPRGTQYFGPGTRLLVL.

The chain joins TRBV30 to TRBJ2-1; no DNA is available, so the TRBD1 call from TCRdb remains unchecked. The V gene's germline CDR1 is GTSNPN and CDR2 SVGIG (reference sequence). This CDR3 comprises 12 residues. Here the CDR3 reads CAWSVGGTREFF.

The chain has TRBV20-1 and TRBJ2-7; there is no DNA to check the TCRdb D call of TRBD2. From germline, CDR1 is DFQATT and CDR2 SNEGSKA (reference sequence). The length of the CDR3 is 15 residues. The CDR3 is CSASGASGSAYEQYF.

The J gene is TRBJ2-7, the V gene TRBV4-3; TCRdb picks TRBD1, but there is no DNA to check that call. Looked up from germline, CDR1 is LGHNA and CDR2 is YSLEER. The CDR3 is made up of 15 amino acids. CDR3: CASSHRGSPVHEQYF.

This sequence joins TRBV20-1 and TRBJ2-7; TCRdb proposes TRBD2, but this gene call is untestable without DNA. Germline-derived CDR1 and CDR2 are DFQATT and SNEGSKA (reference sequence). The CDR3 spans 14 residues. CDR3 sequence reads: CSARVGSGYYEQYF.

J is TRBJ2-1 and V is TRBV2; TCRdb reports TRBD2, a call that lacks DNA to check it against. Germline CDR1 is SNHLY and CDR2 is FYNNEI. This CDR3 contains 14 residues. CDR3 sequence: CASSEDLAGARPLF.

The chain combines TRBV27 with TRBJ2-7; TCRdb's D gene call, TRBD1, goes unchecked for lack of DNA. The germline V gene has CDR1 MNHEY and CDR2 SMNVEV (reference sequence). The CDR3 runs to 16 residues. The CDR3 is CASSLLNGARPYEQYF.

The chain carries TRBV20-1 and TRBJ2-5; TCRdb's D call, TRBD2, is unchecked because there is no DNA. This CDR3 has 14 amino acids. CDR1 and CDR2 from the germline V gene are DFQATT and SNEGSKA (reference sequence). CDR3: CSARGTHYNLAQYF.

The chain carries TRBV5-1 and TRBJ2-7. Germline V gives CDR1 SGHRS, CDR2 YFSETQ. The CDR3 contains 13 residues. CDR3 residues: CASSLEGTYEQYF.

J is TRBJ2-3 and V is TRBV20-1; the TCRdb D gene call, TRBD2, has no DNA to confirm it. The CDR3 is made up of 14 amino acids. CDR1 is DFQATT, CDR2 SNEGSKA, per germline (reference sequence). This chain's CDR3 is CSARGSGSTDTQYF.

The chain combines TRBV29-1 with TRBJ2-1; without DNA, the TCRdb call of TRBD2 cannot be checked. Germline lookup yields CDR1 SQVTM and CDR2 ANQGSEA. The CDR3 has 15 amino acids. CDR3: CSVEGGLAGYNEQFF.

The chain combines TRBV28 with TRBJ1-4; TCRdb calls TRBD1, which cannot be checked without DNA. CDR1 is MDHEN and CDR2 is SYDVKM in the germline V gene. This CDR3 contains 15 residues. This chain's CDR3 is CASSLKGQGNEKLFF.

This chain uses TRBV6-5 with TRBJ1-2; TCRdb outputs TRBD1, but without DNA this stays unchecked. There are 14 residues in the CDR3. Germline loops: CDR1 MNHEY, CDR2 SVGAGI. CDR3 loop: CASSLGQPPHGYTF.

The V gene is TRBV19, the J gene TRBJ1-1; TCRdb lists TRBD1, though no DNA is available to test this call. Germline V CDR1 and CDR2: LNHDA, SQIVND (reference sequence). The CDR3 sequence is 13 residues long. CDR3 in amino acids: CASSIRRGREAFF.

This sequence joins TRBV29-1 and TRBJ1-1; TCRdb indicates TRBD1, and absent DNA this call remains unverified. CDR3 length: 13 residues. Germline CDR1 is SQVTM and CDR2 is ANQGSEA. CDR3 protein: CSVITQGNTEAFF.